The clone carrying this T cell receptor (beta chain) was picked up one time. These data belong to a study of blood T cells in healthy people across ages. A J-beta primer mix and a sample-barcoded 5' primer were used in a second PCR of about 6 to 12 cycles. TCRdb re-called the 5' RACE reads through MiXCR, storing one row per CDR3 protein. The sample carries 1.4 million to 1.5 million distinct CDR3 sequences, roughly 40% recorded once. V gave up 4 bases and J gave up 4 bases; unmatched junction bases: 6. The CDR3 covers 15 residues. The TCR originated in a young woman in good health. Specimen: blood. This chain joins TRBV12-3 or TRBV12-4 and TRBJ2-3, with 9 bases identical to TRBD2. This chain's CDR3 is CASSWDSGSSDTQYF. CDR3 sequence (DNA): TGTGCCAGCAGTTGGGATAGCGGGAGTTCAGATACGCAGTATTTT.